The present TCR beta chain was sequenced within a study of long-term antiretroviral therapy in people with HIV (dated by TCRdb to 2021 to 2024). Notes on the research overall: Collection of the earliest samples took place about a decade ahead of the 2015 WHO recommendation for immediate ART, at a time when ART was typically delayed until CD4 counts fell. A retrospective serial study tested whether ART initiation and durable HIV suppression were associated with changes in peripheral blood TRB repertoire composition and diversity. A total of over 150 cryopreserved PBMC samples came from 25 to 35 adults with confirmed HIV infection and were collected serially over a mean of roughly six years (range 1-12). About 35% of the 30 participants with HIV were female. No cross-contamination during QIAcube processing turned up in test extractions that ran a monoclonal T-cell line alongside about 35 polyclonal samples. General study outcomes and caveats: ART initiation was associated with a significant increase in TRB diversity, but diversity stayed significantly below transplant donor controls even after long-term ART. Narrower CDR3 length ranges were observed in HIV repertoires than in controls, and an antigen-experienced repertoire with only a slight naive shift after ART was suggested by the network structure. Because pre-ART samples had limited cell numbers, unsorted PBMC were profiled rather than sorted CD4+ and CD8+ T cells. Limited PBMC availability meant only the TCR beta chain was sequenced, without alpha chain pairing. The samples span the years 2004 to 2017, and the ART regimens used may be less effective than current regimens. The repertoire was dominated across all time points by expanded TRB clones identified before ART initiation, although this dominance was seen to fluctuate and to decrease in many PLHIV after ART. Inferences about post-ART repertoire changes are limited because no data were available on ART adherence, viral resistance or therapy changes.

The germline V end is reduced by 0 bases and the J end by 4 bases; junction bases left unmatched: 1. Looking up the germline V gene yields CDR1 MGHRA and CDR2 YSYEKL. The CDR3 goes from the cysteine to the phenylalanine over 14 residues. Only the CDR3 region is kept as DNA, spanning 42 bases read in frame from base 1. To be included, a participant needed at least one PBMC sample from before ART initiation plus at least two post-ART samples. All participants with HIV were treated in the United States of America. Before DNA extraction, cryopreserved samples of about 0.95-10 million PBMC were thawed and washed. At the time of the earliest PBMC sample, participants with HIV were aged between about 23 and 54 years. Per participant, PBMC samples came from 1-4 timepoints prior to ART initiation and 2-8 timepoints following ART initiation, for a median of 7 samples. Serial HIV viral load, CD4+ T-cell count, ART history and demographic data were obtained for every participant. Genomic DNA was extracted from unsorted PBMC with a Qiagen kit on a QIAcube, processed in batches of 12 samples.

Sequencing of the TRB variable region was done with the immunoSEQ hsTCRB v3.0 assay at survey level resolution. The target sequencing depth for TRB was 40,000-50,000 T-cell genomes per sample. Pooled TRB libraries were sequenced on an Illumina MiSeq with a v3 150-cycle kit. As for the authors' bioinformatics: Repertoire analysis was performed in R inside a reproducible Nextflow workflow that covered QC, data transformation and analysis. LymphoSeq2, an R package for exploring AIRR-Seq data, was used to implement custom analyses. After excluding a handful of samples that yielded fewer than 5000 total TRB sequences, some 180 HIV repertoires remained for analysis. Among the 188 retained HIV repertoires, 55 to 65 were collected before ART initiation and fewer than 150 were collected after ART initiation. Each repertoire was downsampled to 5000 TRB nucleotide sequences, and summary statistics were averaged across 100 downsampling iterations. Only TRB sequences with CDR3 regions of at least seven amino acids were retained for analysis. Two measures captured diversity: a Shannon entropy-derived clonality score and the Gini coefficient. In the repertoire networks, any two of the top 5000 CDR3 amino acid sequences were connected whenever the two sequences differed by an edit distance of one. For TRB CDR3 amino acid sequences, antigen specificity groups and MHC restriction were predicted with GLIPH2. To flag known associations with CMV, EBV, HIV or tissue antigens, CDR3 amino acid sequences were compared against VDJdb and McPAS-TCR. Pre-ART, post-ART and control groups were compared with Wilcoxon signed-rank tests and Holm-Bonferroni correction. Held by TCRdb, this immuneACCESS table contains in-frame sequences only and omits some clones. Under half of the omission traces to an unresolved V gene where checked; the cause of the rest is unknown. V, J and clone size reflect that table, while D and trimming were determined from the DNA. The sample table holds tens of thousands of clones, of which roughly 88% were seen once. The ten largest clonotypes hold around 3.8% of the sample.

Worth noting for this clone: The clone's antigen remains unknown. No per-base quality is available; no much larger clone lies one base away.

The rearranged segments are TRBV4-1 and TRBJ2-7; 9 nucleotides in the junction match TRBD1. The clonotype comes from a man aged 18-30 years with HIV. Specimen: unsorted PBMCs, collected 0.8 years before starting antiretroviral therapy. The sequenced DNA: TGCGCCAGCAGCCAAGAGGACAGGGGATACGAGCAGTACTTC. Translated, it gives CASSQEDRGYEQYF.